This TCR beta chain was sequenced in a study of graft-versus-host responses after intestinal transplantation. Study-wide context: Among the recipients, all got anti-thymocyte globulin induction and then tacrolimus and steroids for roughly three years.

TCRdb's table, derived via immunoSEQ multiplex PCR, lists solely in-frame clones and lacks some. The profile shows about 130,000 clones, about 90% of them singletons. Note on this clone: The antigen is not known. Other DNA sequences in this sample translate to the same CDR3.

This sequence was found in a human donor who received an intestinal transplant. The sample here was unstimulated CD4+ T cells sorted from spleen or lymph node cells, taken before intestinal transplant.

The CDR3 reads CASSLPGGTDTQYF. The CDR3 nucleotides are TGCGCCAGCAGCTTACCAGGGGGCACAGATACGCAGTATTTT. The chain has TRBV5-1 and TRBJ2-3; a weak D match, TRBD1 (6 bases). Trimming took 2 bases from V and 1 from J, leaving 8 bases between them. Germline-derived CDR1 and CDR2 are SGHRS and YFSETQ. The CDR3 covers 14 residues.